These 14 T cell receptor beta chains were sequenced from one sample in a study of T cells in Graves' hyperthyroidism and ophthalmopathy. Amplification yielded TCR beta CDR3 regions, with RNA transcripts as the source. The TCR CDR3 first-round RT-PCR relied on the HTBI primer set. TCRdb recomputed calls from the multiplex PCR reads with MiXCR, one row per CDR3 protein. In the table there are approximately 410,000 distinct CDR3 sequences, about 15% of which are singletons. Sequencing was carried out using blood. Receptors were obtained from a young man with Graves' ophthalmopathy.

The genes are TRBV19 and TRBJ1-1, with D unresolved. Germline V CDR1 and CDR2: LNHDA, SQIVND (reference sequence). Trimming stripped 4 bases from V and 1 base from J, with 13 bases between. CDR3 size: 15 residues. The CDR3, as DNA: TGTGCCAGTAGTAAGGTCAGCGATCAGAACACTGAAGCTTTCTTT. Translating gives CASSKVSDQNTEAFF.

The chain recombines TRBV27 with TRBJ2-1, with D possibly being TRBD1 (8 bases). Germline V gene lookup returns CDR1 MNHEY and CDR2 SMNVEV (reference sequence). Trimming removed 2 bases at V and 0 bases at J, with 11 bases between. The CDR3 is 16 amino acids. The CDR3 sequence: CASSLTGGGSYNEQFF. The CDR3 DNA reads as TGTGCCAGCAGTTTAACAGGGGGGGGCTCCTACAATGAGCAGTTCTTC.

The table lists this clonotype with many counts. The rearrangement links TRBV5-1 to TRBJ2-4; D not certain. Germline CDR1 SGHRS, CDR2 YFSETQ. This CDR3 is built from 13 residues. V shed 7 bases and J shed 7 bases, with 15 bases lying between them. DNA for the CDR3: TGCGCCAGCCAGGTCGAGGTTGGGAACATTCAGTACTTC. The encoded protein is CASQVEVGNIQYF.

In its sample, this clonotype was seen many times. The chain has TRBV12-3 or TRBV12-4 and TRBJ2-3, with 7 positions matching TRBD2. V was clipped by 8 bases and J by 1 base; unmatched bases: 0. CDR3 length equals 12 residues. The CDR3 region is CASGGGTDTQYF. CDR3 sequence (DNA): TGTGCCAGCGGGGGGGGCACAGATACGCAGTATTTT.

Many counts were recorded for this clonotype. This chain uses TRBV2 with TRBJ2-1, with 7 positions matching TRBD2. Trimming removed 6 bases from V and 12 bases from J; junction bases left unmatched: 14. The CDR3 totals 14 residues. Germline-derived CDR1 and CDR2 are SNHLY and FYNNEI. CDR3 nucleotide sequence: TGTGCCAGCAGAGTGGACGGAATAGCGGGCGGGCAGTTCTTC. Its protein product is CASRVDGIAGGQFF.

This clonotype has a count of ten or more. The chain combines TRBV7-9 with TRBJ2-3, with TRBD2 matching 7 bases. The V gene's germline CDR1 is SEHNR and CDR2 FQNEAQ (reference sequence). CDR3 size: 16 residues. After removal of 0 bases from V and 2 bases from J, the junction contained 5 bases not matched to a gene. Here the CDR3 reads CASSLAPSGVTDTQYF. The CDR3 coding sequence is TGTGCCAGCAGCTTAGCTCCTAGCGGAGTCACAGATACGCAGTATTTT.

V usage is TRBV7-6 and J usage is TRBJ1-5; 12 bases fit TRBD1. Germline CDR1 reads SGHVS; CDR2 reads FNYEAQ. J was trimmed by 1 base and V by 4 bases; bases with no gene match: 5. The CDR3 totals 17 residues. The CDR3 region is CASSSGTGGLSNQPQHF. The CDR3 DNA sequence: TGTGCCAGCAGCTCCGGGACAGGGGGCTTGAGCAATCAGCCCCAGCATTTT.

The genes are TRBV19 and TRBJ1-1; TRBD1 might be the D (5 bases). Germline assignment: CDR1 LNHDA and CDR2 SQIVND (reference sequence). Trimming took 5 bases from V and 7 from J, leaving 20 bases between them. The CDR3 sequence is 15 residues long. CDR3 residues: CASSVIGDSRIEAFF. CDR3 coding DNA: TGTGCCAGTAGTGTCATAGGAGACAGCCGAATTGAAGCTTTCTTT.

There are many counts of this clonotype. The chain links TRBV12-3 or TRBV12-4 to TRBJ2-5, with 10 bases aligning to TRBD1. CDR3 length: 16 amino acids. V shed 3 bases and J 4 bases; nucleotides not matched to a gene: 8. The CDR3 DNA sequence: TGTGCCAGCAGTTTTTCTGTACGGGACAGGGGAGAGACCCAGTACTTC. Protein product: CASSFSVRDRGETQYF.

This clonotype was found many times. The chain combines TRBV12-3 or TRBV12-4 with TRBJ1-2; D remains unclear. V lost 3 bases, J lost 7 bases, and 9 bases lay in between. This CDR3 contains 12 residues. In DNA, the CDR3 is TGTGCCAGCAGTTTGTCAGGAGTTGGCTACACCTTC. Its protein is CASSLSGVGYTF.

This clonotype appeared many times. The rearrangement uses TRBV19 and TRBJ2-1; D gene ambiguous. Looked up from germline, CDR1 is LNHDA and CDR2 is SQIVND (reference sequence). Trimming pared 8 bases from V and 6 bases from J, leaving 11 bases between. CDR3 size: 12 residues. CDR3 sequence: CASGLAPNEQFF. The CDR3 bases are TGTGCCAGTGGGCTGGCTCCCAATGAGCAGTTCTTC.

This clonotype was recorded at least ten times. The rearrangement links TRBV7-2 to TRBJ1-5; 7 bases align to TRBD1. The V gene's germline CDR1 is SGHTA and CDR2 FQGNSA. The CDR3 extends over 14 amino acids. With 3 bases clipped from V and 5 bases from J, the junction kept 4 bases outside the gene matches. This CDR3 is CASSFQGGYQPQHF. CDR3 DNA: TGTGCCAGCAGCTTTCAGGGGGGGTATCAGCCCCAGCATTTT.

The table lists this clonotype with a few counts. The genes are TRBV7-9 and TRBJ2-1; unclear D gene. The ends were cut back, 6 bases at V and 0 bases at J, with 12 bases in the middle. The CDR3 has 15 residues. The germline gives CDR1 SEHNR, CDR2 FQNEAQ (reference sequence). The chain's CDR3 is CASSPKKSSYNEQFF. The CDR3 DNA sequence: TGTGCCAGCAGTCCCAAAAAAAGCTCCTACAATGAGCAGTTCTTC.

This clonotype was seen more than once but under ten times. One end of the junction fails to match germline, which may point to a read error. The CDR3 loop reads CAGSLGRIRSYEQYF. CDR3 coding DNA: TGTGCCGGCAGTCTGGGACGGATCCGCTCCTACGAGCAGTACTTC. The chain joins TRBV12-3 or TRBV12-4 to TRBJ2-7, with D possibly being TRBD1 or TRBD2 (5 bases each). There are 15 residues in the CDR3.